The clone carrying this TCR beta chain was counted between two and nine times. Antigen unknown. The data were taken from a study of vaccination effects on CD4 cells after COVID-19. About the study: Post-vaccine draws lagged the second dose by a median of 72 days.

The CDR3 extends over 15 amino acids. CDR1 and CDR2 from the germline V gene are KGHSH and LQKENI. The ends lost 3 bases at V and 3 bases at J; junction bases unmatched: 7. Here immunoSEQ multiplex PCR was the method, and the copy in TCRdb shows in-frame clones only, minus some. Of approximately 78,000 clones in the sample, 75% to 85% are singletons; the top ten hold more than 1%. Expansion with viral peptide pools was applied to antigen-specific CD4+ T cells by the ViraFEST assay prior to sequencing. Following 10 days of culture, CD4+ T cells were isolated. Participants were vaccinated with two doses of either the BNT162b2 or mRNA-1273 vaccine.

The rearrangement joins TRBV18 to TRBJ1-2; 7 bases line up with TRBD1. The starting material was CD4+ T cells from PBMCs cultured with HCoV-229E spike peptides, obtained after COVID-19 vaccination. This TCR was sampled from a human donor who received a COVID-19 vaccine. CDR3 residues: CASSPTTGPDYGYTF. The CDR3 DNA is TGTGCCAGCTCACCTACGACAGGGCCTGACTATGGCTACACCTTC.